This TCR beta chain was captured by sequencing in a study of radiotherapy plus CTLA-4 blockade in lung cancer. Germline V gene sequence: CDR1 SEHNR, CDR2 FQNEAQ (reference sequence). The length of the CDR3 is 13 residues. Trimming shortened V by 3 bases and J by 4 bases, and 9 bases separated the two germline ends. This clone was observed a handful of times. The antigen is not known. The table came from immunoSEQ multiplex PCR; TCRdb's copy has only in-frame clones and leaves some out. In the table there are 14,000 to 15,000 clones, approximately 70% of which are singletons. Whole-study findings and limits: Best predicting response, reportedly, were early blood T cell clone dynamics, with interferon-beta.

This chain connects TRBV7-9 to TRBJ1-2, with D tentatively TRBD1 (5 bases). Source: peripheral blood, taken from a patient treated with radiotherapy plus ipilimumab. This clonotype was sampled from a human donor with non-small cell lung cancer whose response to radiotherapy plus ipilimumab could not be evaluated. This chain's CDR3 is CASSFPGGYGYTF. The CDR3 DNA reads as TGTGCCAGCAGCTTTCCCGGGGGCTATGGCTACACCTTC.